The rows below give T cell receptor beta chains drawn from one sample of a study of CD8+CD57+ T cells in acquired aplastic anemia. TCRdb re-analysed the reads in MiXCR, keeping a single row per CDR3 protein. The sample has roughly 280,000 distinct CDR3 sequences, 56% seen once. Sequencing was performed on sorted CD4+, CD8+, or CD8+CD57+ T cells (not recorded which) from PBMCs. The receptors originated from a human donor with aplastic anemia. The CDR3 runs from the conserved cysteine through the conserved F or W. A D gene is named only where the DNA matches it firmly. Rows give clone size only sometimes, using once, few, many, or a class for an expanded clone.

abundance,d_gene,j_gene,len,v_gene,CDR3nt,CDR3aa
few,TRBD1,TRBJ2-1,18,TRBV7-2,TGTGCCAGCAGCCGAGTTTCTATAGGGACAGGGAATTACAATGAGCAGTTCTTC,CASSRVSIGTGNYNEQFF
.,.,TRBJ2-3,16,TRBV24-1,TGTGCCACCAGTGGGATGAGGACTGCTAGCACAGATACGCAGTATTTT,CATSGMRTASTDTQYF
.,TRBD2,TRBJ2-7,15,TRBV10-3,TGTGCCATCAGTGAGTTGGGCGGGAGCTCCTACGAGCAGTACTTC,CAISELGGSSYEQYF
.,TRBD1,TRBJ2-7,13,TRBV7-6,TGTGCCAGCAGTTTGGGACAGGGGAACGAGCAGTACTTC,CASSLGQGNEQYF
.,.,TRBJ1-6,13,TRBV19,TGTGCCAGTAGTATCGTCGGGAATCCACCCCTCCACTTT,CASSIVGNPPLHF
.,.,TRBJ2-5,13,TRBV28,TGTGCCAGCAGTCCGACGGGCGGAGCGACCCAGTACTTC,CASSPTGGATQYF
.,TRBD2,TRBJ2-1,15,TRBV7-7,TGTGCCAGCAGCTTAGGGCGACTAGCGGGGGGGGAGCAGTTCTTC,CASSLGRLAGGEQFF
many,.,TRBJ1-1,13,TRBV29-1,TGCAGCGTGAGACCCGGGACACCGAATGAAGCTTTCTTT,CSVRPGTPNEAFF
many,TRBD1,TRBJ1-2,16,TRBV9,TGTGCCAGCAGCGTATCGACAGGGGCGATCTACTATGGCTACACCTTC,CASSVSTGAIYYGYTF
many,TRBD2,TRBJ2-7,19,TRBV27,TGTGCCAGCAGTTCCACTCTGGGACTAGCGGGAGGGCCAACCTACGAGCAGTACTTC,CASSSTLGLAGGPTYEQYF
.,.,TRBJ2-7,16,TRBV10-1,TGCGCCAGCAGTGAGTTAAACCTCCGACGATCCTACGAGCAGTACTTC,CASSELNLRRSYEQYF
few,.,TRBJ2-7,15,TRBV12-3/TRBV12-4,TGTGCCAGCAGTGAATGGGCAGGGGTTGGCCACGAGCAGTACTTC,CASSEWAGVGHEQYF
many,TRBD1,TRBJ1-1,13,TRBV6-2/TRBV6-3,TGTGCCAGCAGTTCCTACACAGGGGCTGAAGCTTTCTTT,CASSSYTGAEAFF
many,TRBD1,TRBJ1-2,14,TRBV3-1,TGTGCCAGCAACCGACAGGGGCGTAACTATGGCTACACCTTC,CASNRQGRNYGYTF
.,TRBD1,TRBJ2-7,13,TRBV10-2,TGCGCCAGCACCGGGACAGGGGACGGTGAGCAGTACTTC,CASTGTGDGEQYF
many,.,TRBJ1-1,15,TRBV4-1,TGCGCCAGCAGCCAAGCTAACGGCGGGGTGACTGAAGCTTTCTTT,CASSQANGGVTEAFF
.,.,TRBJ1-2,14,TRBV20-1,TGCAGTGCTAGAGCTCAGGGTGGAGGGTATGGCTACACCTTC,CSARAQGGGYGYTF
many,TRBD2,TRBJ2-7,14,TRBV5-8,TGTGCCAGCAGTTGGACTAGCGGGAGTTTCGAGCAGTACTTC,CASSWTSGSFEQYF
.,TRBD1,TRBJ1-6,14,TRBV3-1,TGTGCCAGCAGCCGACAGGGGAGAGGTTCACCCCTCCACTTT,CASSRQGRGSPLHF
.,.,TRBJ2-7,15,TRBV7-9,TGTGCCAGCAGCTTGTCCCCGGACCCAAGCTACGAGCAGTACTTC,CASSLSPDPSYEQYF
.,.,TRBJ2-7,14,TRBV7-6,TGTGCCAGCAGCTTAAGGGACTTATCCTACGAGCAGTACTTC,CASSLRDLSYEQYF
.,TRBD2,TRBJ2-1,15,TRBV9,TGTGCCAGCAGCGTTACTAGCGGGAGTTTGGATGAGCAGTTCTTC,CASSVTSGSLDEQFF
.,.,TRBJ1-2,13,TRBV25-1,TGTGCCAGCACGAGAGGGGCGCCCTATGGCTACACCTTC,CASTRGAPYGYTF
.,.,TRBJ2-5,11,TRBV7-6,TGTGCCAGCGGCCATGGGGACCCCTCGTACTTC,CASGHGDPSYF
.,.,TRBJ2-1,17,TRBV15,TGTGCCACCAGCAGAGATCATCCAGGGTTAAACTACAATGAGCAGTTCTTC,CATSRDHPGLNYNEQFF
.,TRBD1,TRBJ1-1,19,TRBV24-1,TGTGCCACCAGTGCCAACCGCCGACAGGGAAAGGCCGACGGCACTGAAGCTTTCTTT,CATSANRRQGKADGTEAFF
.,.,TRBJ2-2,15,TRBV7-3,TGTGCCAGCAGCTTAGTAGGGGGGAGCACCGGGGAGCTGTTTTTT,CASSLVGGSTGELFF
many,.,TRBJ1-1,13,TRBV12-3/TRBV12-4,TGTGCCAGCAGTCTGGGCGGGAGCACTGAAGCTTTCTTT,CASSLGGSTEAFF
many,TRBD1,TRBJ2-7,15,TRBV10-1,TGCGCCAGCAGTGATTCAGGGGGAAGCTCCTACGAGCAGTACTTC,CASSDSGGSSYEQYF
.,.,TRBJ1-2,12,TRBV9,TGTGCCAGCAGCGTAGGAGCGGCCAGACCGTCCTTC,CASSVGAARPSF
.,.,TRBJ2-1,15,TRBV9,TGTGCCAGCAGCGTAGTTTCAGGCTCCTACAATGAGCAGTTCTTC,CASSVVSGSYNEQFF
.,.,TRBJ1-1,13,TRBV29-1,TGCAGCGTTGCAGGGTCCCTCGTCACTGAAGCTTTCTTT,CSVAGSLVTEAFF
.,.,TRBJ2-7,13,TRBV2,TGTGCAAGCAGTCGAGCAGGGCGCTACGAGCAGTACTTC,CASSRAGRYEQYF
many,TRBD2,TRBJ2-3,15,TRBV25-1,TGTGCCAGCAGTGAAACGGGAGGGTGGGCAGATACGCAGTATTTT,CASSETGGWADTQYF
.,.,TRBJ2-1,13,TRBV7-2,TGTGCCAGCAGCTTGACACGATACAATGAGCAGTTCTTC,CASSLTRYNEQFF
many,.,TRBJ1-2,13,TRBV6-1,TGTGCCAGCAGTGAAACGAGGAGCTATGGCTACACCTTC,CASSETRSYGYTF
.,TRBD2,TRBJ2-7,16,TRBV2,TGTGCCAGCACCGACACCGAAACTAGCGGGAGTGGCGAGCAGTACTTC,CASTDTETSGSGEQYF
.,.,TRBJ2-3,13,TRBV9,TGTGCCAGCAGCGTAGCAGGTCTGGATACGCAGTATTTT,CASSVAGLDTQYF
.,TRBD1,TRBJ2-7,17,TRBV20-1,TGCAGTCCTGAACTGCTCGGTTCTCGGACAGGGGGAGCCGAGCAGTACTTC,CSPELLGSRTGGAEQYF
.,.,TRBJ2-7,13,TRBV29-1,TGCAGCGTCGCGACAGAGAGCTCCTACGAGCAGTACTTC,CSVATESSYEQYF
many,TRBD1,TRBJ2-7,18,TRBV20-1,TGCAGTGCTAGAGGGCACTTTAGGACAGGCCCGTTCTCCTACGAGCAGTACTTC,CSARGHFRTGPFSYEQYF
medium-sized,.,TRBJ2-2,13,TRBV29-1,TGCAGCGTTGATAGGCTAAACACCGGGGAGCTGTTTTTT,CSVDRLNTGELFF
.,.,TRBJ2-1,14,TRBV18,TGTGCCAGCTCACCAGAAACGTCGGGAGAGACCCAGTTCTTC,CASSPETSGETQFF
.,.,TRBJ1-2,12,TRBV6-6,TGTGCCAGCCTGGCGGGGGCGGTAGGCTACACCTTC,CASLAGAVGYTF
.,TRBD1,TRBJ2-3,13,TRBV5-4,TGTGCCAGCAGCTTGTCGGGACAGGACGCGCAGTATTTT,CASSLSGQDAQYF
once,.,TRBJ2-2,16,TRBV10-3,TGTGCCATCAGTGAGTTGACGGGGGAGAACACCGGGGAGCTGTTTTTT,CAISELTGENTGELFF
.,.,TRBJ2-1,12,TRBV20-1,TGCAGTGGGGGGGCAGGCTCCAATGAGCAGTTCTTC,CSGGAGSNEQFF
few,.,TRBJ2-5,14,TRBV9,TGTGCCAGCAGCGTAGAACATACCCAAGAGACCCAGTACTTC,CASSVEHTQETQYF
.,.,TRBJ1-5,15,TRBV2,TGTGCCAGCAGTTTGCAGACCGGCCGGGGGAGGCCCCAGCATTTT,CASSLQTGRGRPQHF
.,.,TRBJ2-7,18,TRBV2,TGTGCCAGCAGTTACTCCCCTTACCGGGACACTTCATGGTACGAGCAGTACTTC,CASSYSPYRDTSWYEQYF